Presented here are 23 T cell receptor beta chains from one specimen sequenced in a study of identical twins. TCRdb re-derived calls from the 5' RACE reads in MiXCR, one entry per CDR3 protein. The profile covers around 18,000 distinct CDR3 sequences, with just under 70% appearing a single time and over 4.5% taken by the ten largest. Sequences were obtained from memory (CD45RO+) T cells sorted from blood. These receptors were obtained from a woman aged 18-29 years in good health. This table probably holds off-target reads from a library built for another chain.

This clonotype was seen only a few times. CDR3 region: CASSMTRAYNEQFF. The CDR3 DNA reads TGTGCCAGCAGCATGACACGGGCCTACAATGAGCAGTTCTTC. This sequence joins TRBV5-5 and TRBJ2-1, with unresolved D. CDR1 is SGHKS, CDR2 YYEKEE, per germline (reference sequence). Deletions cut 4 bases from V and 2 bases from J, with 10 bases between. CDR3 length: 14 residues.

This sequence joins TRBV6-2 or TRBV6-3 and TRBJ2-1; D may be TRBD2 (5 bases). Looked up from germline, CDR1 is MNHEY and CDR2 is SVGEGT. Between the trimmed V and J ends, which lost 2 bases and 12 bases, there was a span of 11 bases. The CDR3 consists of 12 residues. The CDR3 nucleotides read TGTGCCAGCAGTTACCCCGCTCGGGGGCAGTTCTTC. Protein product: CASSYPARGQFF.

This sequence joins TRBV29-1 and TRBJ2-1, with 11 bases identical to TRBD1. This CDR3 has 13 residues. The ends lost 8 bases at V and 5 bases at J; junction bases unmatched: 5. Looked up from germline, CDR1 is SQVTM and CDR2 is ANQGSEA. CDR3 loop: CSQGQGVHNEQFF. CDR3 sequence (DNA): TGCAGCCAGGGACAGGGGGTCCACAATGAGCAGTTCTTC.

The V and J genes are TRBV5-6 and TRBJ1-1; D is undetermined. V gave up 0 bases and J gave up 5 bases, with 17 bases separating them. The CDR3 consists of 16 residues. CDR1 and CDR2 (germline): SGHDT, YYEEEE. DNA of the CDR3: TGTGCCAGCAGCTTGGAAACACCTTCTTTAATGACTGAAGCTTTCTTT. Translated: CASSLETPSLMTEAFF.

The chain joins TRBV9 to TRBJ2-3; D is possibly TRBD1 or TRBD2 (6 bases each). The CDR3 is 14 amino acids. Germline loops: CDR1 SGDLS, CDR2 YYNGEE. The V gene lost 0 bases and the J gene lost 5 bases, with 10 bases spanning the gap. The CDR3 coding sequence is TGTGCCAGCAGCGTAGTAGGGGGGCAAGATACGCAGTATTTT. Protein: CASSVVGGQDTQYF.

The gene calls are TRBV12-3 or TRBV12-4 and TRBJ2-5; the match to TRBD1 covers 9 bases. V lost 5 bases to trimming and J lost 5 bases; unmatched junction nucleotides: 9. The length of the CDR3 is 15 residues. The CDR3 region is CASSKSGTGFETQYF. The CDR3 nucleotides are TGTGCCAGCAGTAAATCCGGGACAGGGTTTGAGACCCAGTACTTC.

The chain employs TRBV11-2 and TRBJ2-1; TRBD2 matches 9 bases. CDR1 and CDR2 from the germline V gene are SGHAT and FQNNGV. The CDR3 contains 15 residues. Trimming took 2 bases from V and 13 from J; bases not matched to a gene: 12. The CDR3 DNA follows: TGTGCCAGCAGCTTAAGGCGTTCAGCGGGAGGCCTTCAGTTCTTC. Its protein product is CASSLRRSAGGLQFF.

The rearrangement uses TRBV20-1 and TRBJ1-1, with D possibly TRBD1 on 6 matching bases. The V end lost 6 bases, the J end lost 11 bases, and 10 bases lay between the germline ends. The CDR3 is made up of 9 amino acids. Germline V gives CDR1 DFQATT, CDR2 SNEGSKA (reference sequence). The CDR3 nucleotides are TGCAGTGCGGCTACAGGGGCTTTCTTT. Protein sequence: CSAATGAFF.

The chain joins TRBV12-3 or TRBV12-4 to TRBJ2-7; 9 bases agree with TRBD2. The CDR3 runs 16 residues. V lost 6 bases to trimming and J lost 0 bases; unmatched junction nucleotides: 9. As DNA, the CDR3 is TGTGCCAGCAGCCTCCATAGCGGGAGAATCTCCTACGAGCAGTACTTC. It yields the protein CASSLHSGRISYEQYF.

The chain carries TRBV29-1 and TRBJ2-5, with a weak D call TRBD1 (6 bases). V lost 6 bases and J 1 base, leaving 12 bases between the germline ends. Per germline, CDR1 SQVTM and CDR2 ANQGSEA. The CDR3 is made up of 13 amino acids. In DNA form, the CDR3 reads TGCAGCGTAACTGGACAGACCCAAGAGACCCAGTACTTC. Its protein is CSVTGQTQETQYF.

The chain carries TRBV5-4 and TRBJ2-5, with D perhaps matching TRBD1 (5 bases). The germline V gene encodes CDR1 SGHNT and CDR2 YYREEE (reference sequence). Trimming took 4 bases from V and 1 from J, leaving 11 bases between them. This CDR3 has 14 amino acids. CDR3 nucleotides: TGTGCCAGCAGCCCCCAGGGCTCCCAAGAGACCCAGTACTTC. As protein: CASSPQGSQETQYF. Full variable domain (outside the CDR3, taken from reference TRBV5-4 and TRBJ2-5): ETGVTQSPTHLIKTRGQQVTLRCSSQSGHNTVSWYQQALGQGPQFIFQYYREEENGRGNFPPRFSGLQFPNYSSELNVNALELDDSALYLCASSPQGSQETQYFGPGTRLLVL.

This rearrangement joins TRBV6-1 to TRBJ1-2; the D gene is possibly TRBD1 (5 bases). This CDR3 comprises 14 residues. Between the trimmed V and J ends, which lost 5 bases and 8 bases, there was a span of 18 bases. Per germline, CDR1 MNHNS and CDR2 SASEGT. In DNA, the CDR3 is TGTGCCAGCAGTCTCGGGCCCCCACGGGGCGGCTACACCTTC. It encodes CASSLGPPRGGYTF.

The chain couples TRBV20-1 to TRBJ2-7; no definite D call. The germline gives CDR1 DFQATT, CDR2 SNEGSKA (reference sequence). This CDR3 is built from 12 residues. The germline V and J ends were trimmed by 7 bases and 3 bases, with 13 bases remaining between them. The CDR3 loop reads CSVQGTLYEQYF. CDR3 sequence (DNA): TGCAGTGTTCAAGGAACCCTCTACGAGCAGTACTTC.

As DNA, the CDR3 is TGTGCCAGCACCCGAGGGGGGGGGATATCATGGGAGCAGTTCTTC. This sequence encodes CASTRGGGISWEQFF. The V gene is TRBV28, the J gene TRBJ2-1, with D possibly matching TRBD2 (7 bases). Germline values: CDR1 MDHEN, CDR2 SYDVKM. V shed 7 bases and J shed 10 bases, with 23 bases lying between them. The CDR3 totals 15 residues.

This clonotype was counted only a few times. The chain combines TRBV6-2 or TRBV6-3 with TRBJ2-1; 11 bases are a match to TRBD2. Unmatched junction bases numbered 7, after V lost 5 bases and J lost 4 bases. CDR3 length equals 16 residues. CDR1 MNHEY and CDR2 SVGEGT come from the germline V gene. This CDR3 reads CASSLRTSGPYNEQFF. DNA for the CDR3: TGTGCCAGCAGTCTCCGGACTAGCGGGCCTTACAATGAGCAGTTCTTC.

The chain links TRBV12-3 or TRBV12-4 to TRBJ2-4; tentative D call: TRBD2 (6 bases). Trimming removed 6 bases at V and 7 bases at J, with 16 bases between. The CDR3 consists of 14 residues. The CDR3 nucleotides read TGTGCCAGCAGCCCTGGGAGGCGGGTCAACATTCAGTACTTC. Protein sequence: CASSPGRRVNIQYF.

This clonotype was detected a few times. This chain joins TRBV2 and TRBJ2-1; D is unresolved. Trimming removed 6 bases at V and 6 bases at J, with 12 bases between. Germline CDR1 SNHLY, CDR2 FYNNEI. The length of the CDR3 is 13 residues. Here the CDR3 reads CASSLSLRNEQFF. CDR3 in DNA: TGTGCCAGCAGCTTGTCCCTACGCAATGAGCAGTTCTTC. The whole variable domain, filled in from reference TRBV2 and TRBJ2-1, reads EPEVTQTPSHQVTQMGQEVILRCVPISNHLYFYWYRQILGQKVEFLVSFYNNEISEKSEIFDDQFSVERPDGSNFTLKIRSTKLEDSAMYFCASSLSLRNEQFFGPGTRLTVL.

J is TRBJ1-1 and V is TRBV19; D is ambiguous. Germline CDR1 LNHDA, CDR2 SQIVND (reference sequence). Trimming stripped 5 bases from V and 0 bases from J, with 4 bases between. The CDR3 consists of 12 residues. CDR3 nucleotide sequence: TGTGCCAGTAGTCTATTGAACACTGAAGCTTTCTTT. Translating it yields CASSLLNTEAFF.

This clonotype has just a few counts. This chain connects TRBV5-5 to TRBJ2-5, with D unclear. V lost 4 bases and J lost 3, with 10 bases in between. The CDR3 loop spans 13 amino acids. Germline V gene sequence: CDR1 SGHKS, CDR2 YYEKEE (reference sequence). The CDR3 here is CASSLMWKETQYF. The CDR3 DNA follows: TGTGCCAGCAGCCTCATGTGGAAAGAGACCCAGTACTTC.

V usage is TRBV10-3 and J usage is TRBJ1-1, with D uncertain. CDR3 length: 13 amino acids. The germline V gene encodes CDR1 ENHRY and CDR2 SYGVKD. V shed 11 bases and J shed 1 base, with 14 bases lying between them. The CDR3 region is CASSREENTEAFF. The DNA of the CDR3 is TGTGCCTCTTCGAGGGAGGAGAACACTGAAGCTTTCTTT.

This sequence joins TRBV12-3 or TRBV12-4 and TRBJ2-3; maybe TRBD2 (6 bases). CDR3 length equals 12 residues. V lost 7 bases, J lost 4 bases, and 9 bases lay in between. The CDR3 here is CASNTGADTQYF. The CDR3 DNA reads TGTGCCAGCAACACGGGGGCAGATACGCAGTATTTT.

This clonotype occurred a few times. The rearrangement uses TRBV18 and TRBJ2-2; the D is unclear. Trimming took off 2 bases at V and 5 bases at J, with 6 bases between the two ends. Germline values: CDR1 KGHSH, CDR2 LQKENI. The CDR3 sequence is 13 residues long. This CDR3 is CASSPEWTGELFF. The CDR3 DNA reads TGTGCCAGCTCACCAGAGTGGACCGGGGAGCTGTTTTTT.

The rearrangement uses TRBV4-1 and TRBJ2-1; no reliable D call. This CDR3 has 18 amino acids. Germline assignment: CDR1 MGHRA and CDR2 YSYEKL. The germline V and J ends were trimmed by 3 bases and 4 bases, with 22 bases remaining between them. The CDR3: CASSHAYQSVKLYNEQFF. DNA of the CDR3: TGCGCCAGCAGCCATGCCTATCAGAGCGTGAAGCTGTACAATGAGCAGTTCTTC.